Listed below are T cell receptor beta chains from one sample, sequenced in a study of cytomegalovirus exposure and HLA in healthy donors. The repertoire was sequenced with immunoSEQ multiplex PCR; TCRdb's copy has only in-frame clones and lacks some. Of 100,000 to 150,000 clones in the sample, around 72% are singletons; the top ten hold less than 2%. Sequencing was performed on PBMCs. The source of these receptors is a woman in her late teens or twenties in good health and CMV-seronegative. Both conserved end residues are part of each CDR3. A D gene is named only where the DNA matches it firmly. The size entry is marked missing in some rows and otherwise reads once, few, many or a size class.

v_call,clone_size,j_call,d_call,cdr3_nt,cdr3_aa
TRBV5-1,.,TRBJ2-7,TRBD2,TGCGCCAGCAGCTTGTCTAGCGGGAGAGGTTACGAGCAGTACTTC,CASSLSSGRGYEQYF
TRBV5-8,.,TRBJ2-2,TRBD1,TGTGCCAGCAGCTTGGTGGACAGGGTGTCGGGGGAGCTGTTTTTT,CASSLVDRVSGELFF
TRBV4-1,.,TRBJ2-1,TRBD2,TGCGCCAGCAGCCAAGAAGGCGGGAGGGCCGCGGGTGAGCAGTTCTTC,CASSQEGGRAAGEQFF
TRBV27,few,TRBJ2-7,.,TGTGCCAGCAGTTTTAGCCCCTCCAGCTCCTACGAGCAGTACTTC,CASSFSPSSSYEQYF
TRBV27,.,TRBJ2-7,.,TGTGCCAGCAGTTTGAAGAGGGAAGAGCAGTACTTC,CASSLKREEQYF
TRBV5-4,.,TRBJ1-1,TRBD1,TGTGCCAGCAGTTTTGACAGGGGGTACACTGAAGCTTTCTTT,CASSFDRGYTEAFF
TRBV4-1,.,TRBJ2-2,.,TGCGCCAGCCTCGGGAGAGGGACCGGGGAGCTGTTTTTT,CASLGRGTGELFF
TRBV2,.,TRBJ2-7,.,TGTGCCAGCAGTGCGCTAGCGCTAGGTGGAGAGCAGTACTTC,CASSALALGGEQYF
TRBV11-2,few,TRBJ2-5,TRBD2,TGTGCCAGCAGCTTAGGTTCGGGAGGGGTGGAGACCCAGTACTTC,CASSLGSGGVETQYF
TRBV6-1,.,TRBJ2-5,TRBD2,TGTGCCAGCAGTGACGGGACTAGCGGGTACCCTACGGCCCAGTACTTC,CASSDGTSGYPTAQYF
TRBV11-3,.,TRBJ2-1,TRBD1,TGTGCCAGCAGCTTGGACAGGGGTCAGGAGTTCTTC,CASSLDRGQEFF
TRBV5-5,.,TRBJ2-5,TRBD2,TGTGCCAGCAGCCAAACTAGCGGGAGGGCCACGGAGACCCAGTACTTC,CASSQTSGRATETQYF
TRBV19,.,TRBJ2-7,TRBD1,TGTGCCAGTATAGGGGGCAGCTTATACGAGCAGTACTTC,CASIGGSLYEQYF
TRBV6-5,many,TRBJ2-3,.,TGTGCCAGCAGACAGGGTTATACGGCAGATACGCAGTATTTT,CASRQGYTADTQYF
TRBV6-1,.,TRBJ1-2,.,TGTGCCAGCAGTGACAGTGCAGGCTATGGCTACACCTTC,CASSDSAGYGYTF
TRBV6-5,.,TRBJ2-1,TRBD2,TGTGCCAGCAGTTATAGGGCTAGCGGGATCAATGAGCAGTTCTTC,CASSYRASGINEQFF
TRBV5-1,few,TRBJ1-1,TRBD1,TGCGCCAGCAGCTTGATTGGGACAGAGGACACTGAAGCTTTCTTT,CASSLIGTEDTEAFF
TRBV6-6,.,TRBJ2-7,.,TGTGCCAGCAGTTACAATCCTGCCTACTACGAGCAGTACTTC,CASSYNPAYYEQYF
TRBV29-1,.,TRBJ1-5,TRBD1,TGCAGCGTTGTTGGGACAGGGGTGGATCAGCCCCAGCATTTT,CSVVGTGVDQPQHF
TRBV10-3,.,TRBJ2-7,TRBD1,TGTGCCATCAGTGATCCAGGGGGCGCCTACGAGCAGTACTTC,CAISDPGGAYEQYF
TRBV6-1,.,TRBJ2-1,.,TGTGCCAGCAGTGAGAACGGGGGCTCCTACAATGAGCAGTTCTTC,CASSENGGSYNEQFF
TRBV20-1,.,TRBJ2-7,.,TGCAGTGCTAGATTTACCTACGAGCAGTACTTC,CSARFTYEQYF
TRBV5-1,.,TRBJ2-2,TRBD1,TGCGCCAGCAGCTCAACAGGGGACAGCACCGGGGAGCTGTTTTTT,CASSSTGDSTGELFF
TRBV27,.,TRBJ1-4,TRBD1,TGTGCCAGCAGTAGGACAGGGGGTGATGAAAAACTGTTTTTT,CASSRTGGDEKLFF
TRBV5-1,.,TRBJ2-5,.,TGCGCCAGCAGCTCTGCGGTCCTTCAAGAGACCCAGTACTTC,CASSSAVLQETQYF
TRBV5-1,.,TRBJ2-3,.,TGCGCCAGCAGCTTGGACAGTACAGATACGCAGTATTTT,CASSLDSTDTQYF
TRBV6-5,few,TRBJ2-6,.,TGTGCCAGCAGTGCTACAGGGTTCGGGGCCAACGTCCTGACTTTC,CASSATGFGANVLTF
TRBV5-1,.,TRBJ2-1,TRBD2,TGCGCCAGCAGCCCGACTAGCGGGAGCATAAGCCCTGAGCAGTTCTTC,CASSPTSGSISPEQFF
TRBV2,few,TRBJ1-1,.,TGTGCCAGCAGTGAAGCGCGGATTTTCTTT,CASSEARIFF
TRBV13,once,TRBJ2-7,.,TGTGCCAGCAGCTTAACGGAGCTGTTCTCCTACGAGCAGTACTTC,CASSLTELFSYEQYF
TRBV25-1,once,TRBJ1-2,.,TGTGCCAGCAGTGAAGGGGGCTCGGGCTACACCTTC,CASSEGGSGYTF
TRBV18,.,TRBJ2-3,.,TGTGCCAGCTCACCACCGGTGAGGGAATTGGGCACAGATACGCAGTATTTT,CASSPPVRELGTDTQYF
TRBV2,.,TRBJ1-1,.,TGTGCCAGCAGGGGGGGGGCCATGAACACTGAAGCTTTCTTT,CASRGGAMNTEAFF
TRBV29-1,.,TRBJ2-3,.,TGCAGCGTTGATCGTCTCGGCGGGGATACGCAGTATTTT,CSVDRLGGDTQYF
TRBV19,.,TRBJ1-1,TRBD1,TGTGCCAGTAGTTTACAGGGGTACACTGAAGCTTTCTTT,CASSLQGYTEAFF
TRBV7-9,.,TRBJ2-3,.,TGTGCCAGCAGCTTGATCGGGTTGTCAGATACGCAGTATTTT,CASSLIGLSDTQYF
TRBV28,once,TRBJ2-3,TRBD2,TGTGCCAGCGAACGGGGACTAGCGGCAGTCACAGATACGCAGTATTTT,CASERGLAAVTDTQYF
TRBV5-1,.,TRBJ2-5,TRBD1,TGCGCCAGCAGCCCCGGGACAGGGAAAGAGACCCAGTACTTC,CASSPGTGKETQYF
TRBV2,.,TRBJ2-7,.,TGTGCCAGCAGGAGGCCAACAGGCAGCTCCTACGAGCAGTACTTC,CASRRPTGSSYEQYF
TRBV2,few,TRBJ1-2,.,TGTGCCAGCAATTGGGACTTTTTCGTGGAGGGCTACACCTTC,CASNWDFFVEGYTF
TRBV29-1,.,TRBJ1-2,.,TGCAGCGTTGTGGGACTCCTACGTCGGGGTGGCTACACCTTC,CSVVGLLRRGGYTF
TRBV28,.,TRBJ1-2,.,TGTGCCAGCAGCTCCCCAGGGGCCAGTAACTATGGCTACACCTTC,CASSSPGASNYGYTF
TRBV5-1,few,TRBJ2-1,.,TGCGCCAGCAGCTTCCGGACTTACAATGAGCAGTTCTTC,CASSFRTYNEQFF
TRBV5-1,.,TRBJ2-1,TRBD2,TGCGCCAGCAGCGCGGGAGGGCTTCAGGAGCAGTTCTTC,CASSAGGLQEQFF
TRBV5-1,.,TRBJ2-1,TRBD2,TGCGCCAGCAGCAAGTCCCTGACTAGCAGTGGGGGGGGTGAGCAGTTCTTC,CASSKSLTSSGGGEQFF
TRBV7-2,once,TRBJ2-7,TRBD1,TGTGCCAGCAGCCGCCAGGGGGCTTTTAGCGAGCAGTACTTC,CASSRQGAFSEQYF
TRBV10-3,.,TRBJ2-1,TRBD1,TGTGCCATCAGTGATTCGGACAGGGAGCAGTTCTTC,CAISDSDREQFF
TRBV15,few,TRBJ2-7,.,TGTGCCACCAGCAGAGGGAAGGACACGGTAATTTACGAGCAGTACTTC,CATSRGKDTVIYEQYF
TRBV29-1,.,TRBJ2-2,.,TGCAGCGCGGAACTGGGGAGACGGGGCACCGGGGAGCTGTTTTTT,CSAELGRRGTGELFF
TRBV27,.,TRBJ1-1,.,TGTGCCAGCAGTTCCACAGTGAACACTGAAGCTTTCTTT,CASSSTVNTEAFF